The T cell receptor beta chain under discussion was sequenced for a study of beta chain features in type 1 diabetes. The sequenced template was cDNA made from the entire isolated RNA. The method was immunoSEQ multiplex PCR; TCRdb's version includes in-frame clones alone and lacks a portion of them. The sample has under 400,000 clones; about 12% are singletons. Germline values: CDR1 SGHRS, CDR2 YFSETQ. Trimming cost V 0 bases and J 1 base; bases outside gene matches: 3. The CDR3 has 15 amino acids. The chain employs TRBV5-1 and TRBJ2-5, with TRBD1 matching 7 bases. This receptor was identified in a man between 18 and 29 years old in good health. Source material: naive CD4+ T cells from blood. In DNA, the CDR3 is TGCGCCAGCAGCTTGGAGAGGGGGCTCCAAGAGACCCAGTACTTC. It encodes CASSLERGLQETQYF. The full variable domain, rest sourced from reference TRBV5-1 and TRBJ2-5, is KAGVTQTPRYLIKTRGQQVTLSCSPISGHRSVSWYQQTPGQGLQFLFEYFSETQRNKGNFPGRFSGRQFSNSRSEMNVSTLELGDSALYLCASSLERGLQETQYFGPGTRLLVL.